This TCR beta chain came from a study of T cell repertoires in aging, cancer and after chemotherapy. Study-wide context: Repeat sampling of healthy donors over several months to years showed clear clonal overlap. Whole-study findings and limits: In healthy donors, age-related TCR diversity loss mainly reflected lost richness.

In regard to this clonotype: Its antigen is not known.

Multiplex touch-down PCR with TRB-A/B primers amplified rearranged V-D-J TRB sequences. MiXCR, run by TCRdb on the multiplex PCR reads, gives a single entry per CDR3 protein. The profile shows about 13,000 distinct CDR3 sequences, less than 30% of them singletons. Amplification of TCR beta used genomic DNA extracted from peripheral blood. The CDR3 is 15 residues long. Trimming shortened V by 2 bases and J by 0 bases, and 11 bases separated the two germline ends. The germline V gene encodes CDR1 MNHNS and CDR2 SASEGT. Sequencing was carried out using blood. This chain uses TRBV6-1 with TRBJ2-7; no reliable D call. The source of this sequence is a human donor in good health. CDR3 sequence: CASSERAASSYEQYF. In nucleotides, the CDR3 is TGTGCCAGCAGTGAAAGGGCCGCGAGCTCCTACGAGCAGTACTTC.